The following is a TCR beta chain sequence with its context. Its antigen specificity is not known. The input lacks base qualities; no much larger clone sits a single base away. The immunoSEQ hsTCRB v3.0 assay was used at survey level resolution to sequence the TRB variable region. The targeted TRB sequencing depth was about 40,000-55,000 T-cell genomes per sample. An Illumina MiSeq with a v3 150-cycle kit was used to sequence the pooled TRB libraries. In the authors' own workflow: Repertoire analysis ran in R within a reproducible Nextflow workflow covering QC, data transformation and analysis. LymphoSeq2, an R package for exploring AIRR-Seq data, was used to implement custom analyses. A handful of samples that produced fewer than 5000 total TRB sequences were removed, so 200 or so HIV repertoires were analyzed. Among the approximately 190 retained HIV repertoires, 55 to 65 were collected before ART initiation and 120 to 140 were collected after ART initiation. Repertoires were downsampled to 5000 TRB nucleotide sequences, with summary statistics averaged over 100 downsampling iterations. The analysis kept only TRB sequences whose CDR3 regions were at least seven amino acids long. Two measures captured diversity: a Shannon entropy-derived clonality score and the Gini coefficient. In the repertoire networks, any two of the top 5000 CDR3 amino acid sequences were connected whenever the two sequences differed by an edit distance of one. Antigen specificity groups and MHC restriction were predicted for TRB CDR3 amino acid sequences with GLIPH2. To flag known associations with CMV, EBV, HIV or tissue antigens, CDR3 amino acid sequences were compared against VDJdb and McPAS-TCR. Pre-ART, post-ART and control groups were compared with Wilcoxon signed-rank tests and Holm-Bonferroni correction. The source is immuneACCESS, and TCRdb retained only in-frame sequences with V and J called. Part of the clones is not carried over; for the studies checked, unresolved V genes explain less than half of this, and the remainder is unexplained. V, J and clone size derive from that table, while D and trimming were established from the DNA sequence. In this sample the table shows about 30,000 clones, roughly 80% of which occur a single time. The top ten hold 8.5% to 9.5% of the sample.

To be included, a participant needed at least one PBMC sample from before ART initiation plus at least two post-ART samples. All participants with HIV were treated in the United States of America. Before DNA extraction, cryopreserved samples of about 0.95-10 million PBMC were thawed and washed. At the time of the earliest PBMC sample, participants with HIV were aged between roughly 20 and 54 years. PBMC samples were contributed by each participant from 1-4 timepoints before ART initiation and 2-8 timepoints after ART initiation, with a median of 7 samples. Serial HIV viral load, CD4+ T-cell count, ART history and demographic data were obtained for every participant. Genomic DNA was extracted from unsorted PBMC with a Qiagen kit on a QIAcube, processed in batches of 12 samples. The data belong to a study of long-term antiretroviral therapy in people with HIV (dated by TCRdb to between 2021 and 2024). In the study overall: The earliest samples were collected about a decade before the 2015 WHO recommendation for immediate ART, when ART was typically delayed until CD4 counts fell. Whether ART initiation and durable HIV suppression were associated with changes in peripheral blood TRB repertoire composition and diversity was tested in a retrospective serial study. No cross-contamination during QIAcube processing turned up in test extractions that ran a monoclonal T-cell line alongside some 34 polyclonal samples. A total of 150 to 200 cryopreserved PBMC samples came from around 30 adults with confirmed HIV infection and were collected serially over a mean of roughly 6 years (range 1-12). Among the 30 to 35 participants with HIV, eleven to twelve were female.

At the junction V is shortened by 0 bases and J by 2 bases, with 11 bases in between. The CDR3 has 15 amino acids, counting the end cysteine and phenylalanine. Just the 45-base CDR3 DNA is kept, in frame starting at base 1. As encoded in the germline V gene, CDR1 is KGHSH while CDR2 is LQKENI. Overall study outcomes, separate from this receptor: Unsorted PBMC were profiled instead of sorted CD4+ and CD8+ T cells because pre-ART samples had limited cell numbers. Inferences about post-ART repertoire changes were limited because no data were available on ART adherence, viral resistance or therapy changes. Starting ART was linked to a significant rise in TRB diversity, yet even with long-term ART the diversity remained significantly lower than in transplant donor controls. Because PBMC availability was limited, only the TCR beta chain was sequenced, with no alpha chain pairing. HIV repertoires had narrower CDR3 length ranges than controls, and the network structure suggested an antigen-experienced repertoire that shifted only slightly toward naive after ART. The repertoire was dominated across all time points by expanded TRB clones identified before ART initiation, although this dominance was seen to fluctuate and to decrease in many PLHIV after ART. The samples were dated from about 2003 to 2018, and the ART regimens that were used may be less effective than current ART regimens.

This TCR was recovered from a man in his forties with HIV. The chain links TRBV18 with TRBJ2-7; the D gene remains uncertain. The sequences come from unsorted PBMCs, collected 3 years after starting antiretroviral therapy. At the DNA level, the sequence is TGTGCCAGCTCACCACCATTAGTGGGAACCTACGAGCAGTACTTC. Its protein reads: CASSPPLVGTYEQYF.